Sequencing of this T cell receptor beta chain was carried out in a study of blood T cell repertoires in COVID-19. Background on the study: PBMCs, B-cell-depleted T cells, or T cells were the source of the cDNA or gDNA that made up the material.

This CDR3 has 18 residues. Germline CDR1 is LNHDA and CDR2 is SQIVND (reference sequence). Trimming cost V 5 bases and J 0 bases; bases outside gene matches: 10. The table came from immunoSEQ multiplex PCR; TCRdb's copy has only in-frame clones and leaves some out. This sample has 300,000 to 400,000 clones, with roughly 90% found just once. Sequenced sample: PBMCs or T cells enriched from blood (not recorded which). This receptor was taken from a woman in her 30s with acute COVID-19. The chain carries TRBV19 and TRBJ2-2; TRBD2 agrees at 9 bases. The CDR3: CASSSSPTSGANTGELFF. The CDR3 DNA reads TGTGCCAGTAGTTCCAGCCCGACTAGCGGAGCGAACACCGGGGAGCTGTTTTTT.